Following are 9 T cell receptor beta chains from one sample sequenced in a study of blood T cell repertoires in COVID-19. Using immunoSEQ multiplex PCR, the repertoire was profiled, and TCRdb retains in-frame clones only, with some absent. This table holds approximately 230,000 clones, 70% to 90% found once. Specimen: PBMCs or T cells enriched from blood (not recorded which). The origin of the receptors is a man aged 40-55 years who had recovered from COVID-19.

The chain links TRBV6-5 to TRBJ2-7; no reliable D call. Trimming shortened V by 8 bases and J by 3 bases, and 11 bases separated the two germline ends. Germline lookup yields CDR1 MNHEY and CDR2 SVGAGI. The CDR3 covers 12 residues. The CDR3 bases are TGTGCCAGCTCGACTGAAGTCTACGAGCAGTACTTC. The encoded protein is CASSTEVYEQYF.

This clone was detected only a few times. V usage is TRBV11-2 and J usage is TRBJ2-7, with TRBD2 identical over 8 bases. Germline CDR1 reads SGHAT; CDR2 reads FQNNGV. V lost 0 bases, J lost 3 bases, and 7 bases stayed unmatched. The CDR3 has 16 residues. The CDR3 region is CASSLDGGRSIYEQYF. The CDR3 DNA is TGTGCCAGCAGCTTAGACGGCGGGAGGTCAATCTACGAGCAGTACTTC.

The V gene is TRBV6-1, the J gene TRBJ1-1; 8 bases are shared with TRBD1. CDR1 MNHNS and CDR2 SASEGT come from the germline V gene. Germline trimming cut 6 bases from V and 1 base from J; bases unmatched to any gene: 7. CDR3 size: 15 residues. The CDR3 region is CASRIGQGTNTEAFF. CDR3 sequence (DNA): TGTGCCAGCAGGATCGGACAGGGTACGAACACTGAAGCTTTCTTT.

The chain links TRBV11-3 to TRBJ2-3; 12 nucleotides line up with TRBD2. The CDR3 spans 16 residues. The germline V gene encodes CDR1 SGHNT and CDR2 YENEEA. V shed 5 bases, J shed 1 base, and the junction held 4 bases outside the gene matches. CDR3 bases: TGTGCCAGCAGCCGCAGACTAGCGGGAGGCACAGATACGCAGTATTTT. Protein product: CASSRRLAGGTDTQYF.

This CDR3 is CASTDRPSGGSPLHF. The CDR3 region has the DNA TGTGCCAGCACAGACCGTCCATCCGGGGGTTCACCCCTCCACTTT. The rearrangement links TRBV28 to TRBJ1-6; tentatively, D is TRBD1 (5 bases). This CDR3 is 15 amino acids long. The germline V gene has CDR1 MDHEN and CDR2 SYDVKM. Trimming cost V 7 bases and J 9 bases, with 19 bases left between them. The full variable domain, with the rest looked up from reference TRBV28 and TRBJ1-6, is DVKVTQSSRYLVKRTGEKVFLECVQDMDHENMFWYRQDPGLGLRLIYFSYDVKMKEKGDIPEGYSVSREKKERFSLILESASTNQTSMYLCASTDRPSGGSPLHFGNGTRLTVT.

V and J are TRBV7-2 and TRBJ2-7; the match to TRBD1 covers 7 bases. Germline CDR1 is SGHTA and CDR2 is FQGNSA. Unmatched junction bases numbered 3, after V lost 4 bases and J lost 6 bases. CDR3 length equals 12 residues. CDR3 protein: CASSSRTGEQYF. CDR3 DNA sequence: TGTGCCAGCAGCTCACGGACAGGCGAGCAGTACTTC.

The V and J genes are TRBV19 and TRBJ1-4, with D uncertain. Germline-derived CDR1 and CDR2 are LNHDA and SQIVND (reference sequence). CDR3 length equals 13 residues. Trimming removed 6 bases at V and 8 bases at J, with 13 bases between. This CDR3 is CASSWEGREKLFF. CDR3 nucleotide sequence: TGTGCCAGTAGCTGGGAGGGTAGGGAAAAACTGTTTTTT.

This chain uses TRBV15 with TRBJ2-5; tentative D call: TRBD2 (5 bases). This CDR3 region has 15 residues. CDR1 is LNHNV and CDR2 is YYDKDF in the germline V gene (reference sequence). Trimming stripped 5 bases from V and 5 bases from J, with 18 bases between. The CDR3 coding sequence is TGTGCCACCAGCGGTAAACTGGCGGGCCTGGAGACCCAGTACTTC. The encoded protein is CATSGKLAGLETQYF.

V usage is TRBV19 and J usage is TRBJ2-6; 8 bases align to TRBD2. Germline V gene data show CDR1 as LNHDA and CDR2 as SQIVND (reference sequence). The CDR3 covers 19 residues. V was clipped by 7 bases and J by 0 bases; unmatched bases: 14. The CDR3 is CASTQKPFGGGSGANVLTF. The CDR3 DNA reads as TGTGCCAGTACCCAAAAACCGTTCGGGGGGGGCTCTGGGGCCAACGTCCTGACTTTC.